This T cell receptor (beta chain) was identified in a study of post-analysis software for immune sequencing data. To note about this clonotype: Its antigen is unidentified.

Libraries were made from TCR beta cDNA, and they carried unique molecular identifiers. TCRdb recomputed calls from the PCR reads with MiXCR, one row per CDR3 protein. The sample consists of about 770,000 distinct CDR3 sequences, 40% to 55% of them appearing once. Study-level results: Multiple sclerosis patients showed significantly lower normalized Chao1 diversity than controls did. Patients carried roughly 5 TRBV segments more frequently than controls did, and TRBV5-6, TRBV5-1 and TRBV20-1 were among them. F measure clustering grouped samples strongly by preparation batch.

Germline CDR1 is ENHRY and CDR2 is SYGVKD. Deletions cut 5 bases from V and 1 base from J, with 11 bases between. This CDR3 is 14 amino acids long. The clonotype comes from a girl aged 10 to 17 with multiple sclerosis. The sample consisted of blood. This rearrangement joins TRBV10-3 to TRBJ1-1; D uncertain. DNA of the CDR3: TGTGCCATCAGTTCCTCGGGCAGGAACACTGAAGCTTTCTTT. Translation gives CAISSSGRNTEAFF.